The clone carrying this T cell receptor beta chain was picked up a small number of times. Its matching antigen is unknown. Here immunoSEQ multiplex PCR was the method, and the copy in TCRdb shows in-frame clones only, minus some. The sample yields 350,000 to 450,000 clones, 92% seen once. Stated treatment: roughly 20 received Ad26.COV2.S at low or high dose, single or two shots; a few received placebo; per-sample allocation not given. Sampling occurred on day 63 after the first vaccine or placebo injection. Donation was by an adult aged 18-55 years who was in Boston. This sample stems from a study of Ad26.COV2.S vaccination and SARS-CoV-2 variants. Study in general: In the study, Ad26.COV2.S was injected intramuscularly once, or twice 56 days apart.

Study-level findings and limits: Breadth and depth estimates from TCRs may understate total T cell responses. Vaccine recipients and placebo recipients showed similar non-spike TCR breadth.

This specimen consisted of peripheral blood, obtained in a trial of Ad26.COV2.S vaccine versus placebo. The clonotype originates from a person aged 18-60 years who received the Ad26.COV2.S COVID-19 vaccine or a placebo.

The CDR3 DNA sequence: TGTGCCAGCAGCCAAAATTCAGCCGGGACCGGGGATCAGCCCCAGCATTTT. Protein: CASSQNSAGTGDQPQHF. The J gene is TRBJ1-5, the V gene TRBV4-2; D perhaps matches TRBD1 (5 bases). The length of the CDR3 is 17 residues. Germline CDR1 and CDR2: LGHNA and YNFKEQ. Trimming took 2 bases from V and 5 from J, leaving 19 bases between them.